This is a list of T cell receptor beta chains from one sample in a study of spatial heterogeneity in lung cancer. TCRdb independently ran MiXCR on the 5' RACE reads; one entry per CDR3 protein. This sample yields under 20,000 distinct CDR3 sequences, of which about 10% are seen a single time; 20% to 25% belongs to the top ten. Sequenced here: PBMCs, sampled at follow-up. These receptors originate from a male donor with early-stage non-small cell lung cancer. The CDR3 runs from the conserved cysteine through the conserved F or W. The D gene is left open where the match is weak. Some rows have no size entry. The others give once, few or many, or a class for an expanded clone.

V	size	J	D	CDR3	DNA
TRBV20-1	many	TRBJ2-3	TRBD1	CSVSGGQGAADTQYF	TGCAGTGTTTCTGGTGGGCAGGGGGCCGCAGATACGCAGTATTTT
TRBV6-4	medium-sized	TRBJ2-2	-	CASSDSPQGGELFF	TGTGCCAGCAGTGACTCTCCTCAGGGCGGGGAGCTGTTTTTT
TRBV5-6	medium-sized	TRBJ2-7	TRBD2	CASSLVRREGLGYEQYF	TGTGCCAGCAGCTTGGTCCGACGGGAGGGGCTGGGATACGAGCAGTACTTC
TRBV7-9	many	TRBJ2-3	TRBD2	CASSLLEIRTSGFTDTQYF	TGTGCCAGCAGCCTCTTGGAGATACGGACTAGCGGTTTCACAGATACGCAGTATTTT
TRBV5-6	-	TRBJ1-1	-	CASSPRNWRDDTEAFF	TGTGCCAGCAGCCCGAGGAATTGGCGAGATGACACTGAAGCTTTCTTT
TRBV7-8	many	TRBJ1-5	-	CASKVGPEYNQPQHF	TGTGCCAGCAAAGTCGGGCCCGAGTATAATCAGCCCCAGCATTTT
TRBV6-2/TRBV6-3	many	TRBJ2-7	-	CASSYRPDLYEQYF	TGTGCCAGCAGTTACCGTCCTGACCTCTACGAGCAGTACTTC
TRBV5-1	few	TRBJ2-6	TRBD1	CASRPGQFSGANVLTF	TGCGCCAGCAGACCGGGACAGTTCTCGGGGGCCAACGTCCTGACTTTC
TRBV27	many	TRBJ1-1	-	CASSLDKVSEAFF	TGTGCCAGCAGTTTAGACAAAGTGTCTGAAGCTTTCTTT
TRBV7-9	many	TRBJ2-7	-	CASSSDRGRVYEQYF	TGTGCCAGCAGCTCCGACCGGGGCAGGGTCTACGAGCAGTACTTC
TRBV7-2	-	TRBJ2-1	TRBD2	CASSPIPGLLGEQFF	TGTGCCAGCAGCCCGATTCCGGGACTACTGGGGGAGCAGTTCTTC
TRBV7-9	many	TRBJ2-1	-	CASSVGGPGEQFF	TGTGCCAGCAGCGTCGGGGGGCCAGGTGAGCAGTTCTTC
TRBV5-1	-	TRBJ2-1	-	CASSLGRTLEQFF	TGCGCCAGCAGCTTGGGACGGACATTAGAGCAGTTCTTC
TRBV28	many	TRBJ2-1	-	CASRLTGTNEQFF	TGTGCCAGCAGACTTACAGGGACGAATGAGCAGTTCTTC
TRBV4-3	few	TRBJ2-3	TRBD2	CASSQEPSRGGALIADTQYF	TGCGCCAGCAGCCAAGAACCCTCACGCGGGGGGGCCTTGATCGCAGATACGCAGTATTTT
TRBV12-3/TRBV12-4	many	TRBJ2-2	TRBD2	CASSIAGGQRELFF	TGTGCCAGCAGTATAGCGGGGGGGCAGAGGGAGCTGTTTTTT
TRBV7-6	many	TRBJ2-7	-	CASSLAAGGSYEQYF	TGTGCCAGCAGCCTGGCGGCCGGAGGCTCCTACGAGCAGTACTTC
TRBV12-3/TRBV12-4	many	TRBJ1-5	TRBD1	CASSLEWGTGNQPQHF	TGTGCCAGCAGTTTAGAGTGGGGGACAGGAAATCAGCCCCAGCATTTT
TRBV5-5	few	TRBJ1-5	TRBD1	CASSSRTGGIQTQHF	TGTGCCAGCAGCTCTCGGACAGGGGGAATCCAGACCCAGCATTTT
TRBV3-1	few	TRBJ2-7	-	CASSPLGDYEQYF	TGTGCCAGCAGCCCCCTTGGAGACTACGAGCAGTACTTC
TRBV20-1	many	TRBJ2-1	TRBD1	CSATIQGAISYNEQFF	TGCAGTGCTACGATACAGGGGGCAATCTCCTACAATGAGCAGTTCTTC
TRBV6-1	many	TRBJ2-1	-	CASSSRTTYNEQFF	TGTGCCAGCAGTTCCAGGACTACCTACAATGAGCAGTTCTTC
TRBV29-1	medium-sized	TRBJ2-1	-	CSVVVDTLRSYNEQFF	TGCAGCGTTGTGGTGGACACCCTTCGCTCCTACAATGAGCAGTTCTTC
TRBV5-4	many	TRBJ2-1	TRBD1	CASSSWGQGYEQFF	TGTGCCAGCAGCTCGTGGGGACAGGGTTATGAGCAGTTCTTC
TRBV11-2	few	TRBJ2-2	TRBD2	CASSPGLAGVGELFF	TGTGCCAGCAGCCCCGGACTAGCGGGAGTCGGGGAGCTGTTTTTT
TRBV6-6	-	TRBJ2-4	TRBD1	CASSLGQGVDIQYF	TGTGCCAGCAGCTTGGGACAGGGGGTCGACATTCAGTACTTC
TRBV4-2	-	TRBJ2-7	TRBD2	CASSQEASGPYEQYF	TGTGCCAGCAGCCAAGAGGCTAGCGGCCCCTACGAGCAGTACTTC
TRBV5-4	few	TRBJ1-1	TRBD1	CASSLSGQQNTEAFF	TGTGCCAGCAGCTTGTCGGGACAGCAGAACACTGAAGCTTTCTTT
TRBV29-1	-	TRBJ2-1	-	CSVDGQGTYNEQFF	TGCAGCGTTGACGGGCAGGGTACGTACAATGAGCAGTTCTTC
TRBV6-1	many	TRBJ2-5	TRBD1	CASRNRGQETQYF	TGTGCCAGCAGAAACAGGGGTCAAGAGACCCAGTACTTC
TRBV12-3/TRBV12-4	-	TRBJ2-3	TRBD1	CASRGRQGVGRGRTDTQYF	TGTGCCAGCAGAGGGAGACAGGGGGTAGGAAGGGGTCGGACAGATACGCAGTATTTT
TRBV29-1	-	TRBJ2-1	-	CSTRGGAYNEQFF	TGCAGCACCCGCGGCGGGGCCTACAATGAGCAGTTCTTC
TRBV19	many	TRBJ1-5	-	CASTISPVGPGVNKIQPQHF	TGTGCCAGTACCATATCCCCCGTCGGGCCTGGGGTAAACAAGATTCAGCCCCAGCATTTT
TRBV7-9	medium-sized	TRBJ2-3	TRBD2	CASRKGLAGTDTQYF	TGTGCCAGCAGGAAGGGACTAGCGGGGACAGATACGCAGTATTTT
TRBV20-1	-	TRBJ2-7	TRBD2	CSAPSGGDFYEQYF	TGCAGTGCCCCCAGCGGGGGGGACTTCTACGAGCAGTACTTC
TRBV6-6	-	TRBJ2-7	-	CASSTTYEQYF	TGTGCCAGCAGTACGACCTACGAGCAGTACTTC
TRBV29-1	medium-sized	TRBJ2-1	-	CSAKDSSYNEQFF	TGCAGCGCCAAGGACAGCTCCTACAATGAGCAGTTCTTC
TRBV9	once	TRBJ2-3	TRBD2	CASSPSGVGDTQYF	TGTGCCAGCAGCCCTAGCGGGGTTGGAGATACGCAGTATTTT
TRBV19	-	TRBJ2-1	-	CASSMPLQDRNNEQFF	TGTGCCAGTAGTATGCCCTTACAAGACAGGAACAATGAGCAGTTCTTC
TRBV12-3/TRBV12-4	few	TRBJ2-3	-	CASTPWGTDTQYF	TGTGCCAGCACCCCATGGGGCACAGATACGCAGTATTTT
TRBV2	many	TRBJ1-4	TRBD1	CASRLGDSGPFSTNEKLFF	TGTGCCAGCAGGTTGGGGGACAGCGGACCCTTTTCAACTAATGAAAAACTGTTTTTT
TRBV20-1	many	TRBJ1-1	TRBD1	CSARELAGGSPEAFF	TGCAGTGCTAGAGAGCTGGCAGGGGGTTCACCTGAAGCTTTCTTT
TRBV2	few	TRBJ2-7	-	CASSPDVGEQYF	TGTGCCAGCAGTCCGGATGTGGGCGAGCAGTACTTC
TRBV7-8	many	TRBJ1-1	TRBD1	CASSLGQGGNTEAFF	TGTGCCAGCAGCTTGGGACAGGGGGGAAACACTGAAGCTTTCTTT
TRBV6-1	many	TRBJ2-2	TRBD1	CASSEDIWTGGNTGELFF	TGTGCCAGCAGTGAAGATATTTGGACAGGGGGCAACACCGGGGAGCTGTTTTTT
TRBV10-2	few	TRBJ2-1	TRBD2	CASLRGLAGTDEQFF	TGCGCCAGCCTCCGAGGACTAGCGGGGACTGATGAGCAGTTCTTC
TRBV2	many	TRBJ2-2	TRBD2	CASNPLAGANTGELFF	TGTGCCAGCAACCCACTAGCGGGAGCGAACACCGGGGAGCTGTTTTTT
TRBV24-1	many	TRBJ1-5	TRBD1	CATSDPGQGAAGNQPQHF	TGTGCCACCAGTGACCCAGGACAGGGTGCCGCGGGTAATCAGCCCCAGCATTTT
TRBV29-1	many	TRBJ2-1	TRBD2	CSVGVGGLAGTNNEQFF	TGCAGCGTGGGCGTCGGGGGACTAGCGGGCACTAACAATGAGCAGTTCTTC
TRBV10-3	-	TRBJ1-5	-	CAISESRTVGNQPQHF	TGTGCCATCAGTGAGTCTCGGACAGTCGGAAATCAGCCCCAGCATTTT
TRBV2	many	TRBJ2-1	-	CASFEGGDEQFF	TGTGCCAGCTTCGAGGGGGGCGATGAGCAGTTCTTC
TRBV6-2/TRBV6-3	-	TRBJ1-2	-	CASSYSGRATNGYTF	TGTGCCAGCAGTTACTCGGGGCGGGCAACCAATGGCTACACCTTC
TRBV10-3	-	TRBJ2-5	TRBD2	CAISGAGGPEETQYF	TGTGCCATCAGTGGGGCGGGAGGGCCAGAAGAGACCCAGTACTTC
TRBV20-1	-	TRBJ2-1	TRBD2	CSVVREGRHEQFF	TGCAGTGTGGTCCGGGAGGGCCGTCATGAGCAGTTCTTC
TRBV6-1	once	TRBJ2-5	TRBD1	CASTTDRRGETQYF	TGTGCCAGCACCACGGACAGGCGAGGGGAGACCCAGTACTTC
TRBV6-4	medium-sized	TRBJ2-3	-	CASSDSGGMGTDTQYF	TGTGCCAGCAGTGACTCTGGCGGGATGGGCACAGATACGCAGTATTTT
TRBV7-9	many	TRBJ2-7	TRBD1	CASSHRDRPYEQYF	TGTGCCAGCAGCCACCGGGACAGGCCCTACGAGCAGTACTTC
TRBV3-1	-	TRBJ2-7	-	CASSQVPGPYEQYF	TGTGCCAGCAGCCAAGTCCCCGGGCCCTACGAGCAGTACTTC
TRBV7-9	many	TRBJ2-3	TRBD2	CASSTPPSGGGYASTDTQYF	TGTGCCAGCAGCACCCCACCGTCGGGCGGGGGGTACGCTAGCACAGATACGCAGTATTTT
TRBV3-1	many	TRBJ1-1	TRBD1	CASSQDWDRGQAFF	TGTGCCAGCAGCCAAGATTGGGACAGGGGACAAGCTTTCTTT